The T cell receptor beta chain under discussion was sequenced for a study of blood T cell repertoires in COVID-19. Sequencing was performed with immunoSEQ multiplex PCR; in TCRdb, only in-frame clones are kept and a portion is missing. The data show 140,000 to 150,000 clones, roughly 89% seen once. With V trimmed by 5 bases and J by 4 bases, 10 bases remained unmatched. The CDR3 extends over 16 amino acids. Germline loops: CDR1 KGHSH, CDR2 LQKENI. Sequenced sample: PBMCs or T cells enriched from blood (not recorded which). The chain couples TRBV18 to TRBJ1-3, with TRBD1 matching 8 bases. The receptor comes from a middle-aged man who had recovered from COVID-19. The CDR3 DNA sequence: TGTGCCAGCTCAAGAGGACAGGGAGAAGGGGGAAACACCATATATTTT. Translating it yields CASSRGQGEGGNTIYF.